This is a list of T cell receptor beta chains from one sample in a study of T cells in localized non-small cell lung cancer. Profiling relied on immunoSEQ multiplex PCR, and the TCRdb table lists in-frame clones only, not all of them. The top ten clones hold around 7% of a sample with 20,000 or so clones, roughly 90% of them seen once. This material consisted of peripheral blood, taken before any cancer treatment. Source of these receptors: a male donor aged 60 or older with stage I squamous cell lung carcinoma. Both conserved end residues are part of each CDR3. A D gene is named only where the DNA matches it firmly. Clone sizes are given selectively: once, few, many, or a class where the clone is expanded.

NA | NA | TRBJ2-3 | TRBV5-1 | CASSLSSGAPRGTQYF | TGCGCCAGCAGCTTGTCGTCAGGGGCACCGAGGGGTACGCAGTATTTT
NA | NA | TRBJ1-3 | TRBV4-2 | CASSQRPTPRNRDISGNTIYF | TGTGCCAGCAGCCAAAGGCCTACCCCGCGGAACCGGGACATTTCTGGAAACACCATATATTTT
NA | few | TRBJ2-2 | TRBV9 | CASSVRGQERAGELFF | TGTGCCAGCAGCGTACGAGGGCAGGAAAGGGCCGGGGAGCTGTTTTTT
TRBD1 | NA | TRBJ1-5 | TRBV9 | CASSAGQDPDQPQHF | TGTGCCAGCAGCGCTGGACAGGACCCCGACCAGCCCCAGCATTTT
NA | NA | TRBJ2-6 | TRBV14 | CASSQGGAGANVLTF | TGTGCCAGCAGCCAAGGGGGTGCTGGGGCCAACGTCCTGACTTTC
TRBD1 | NA | TRBJ1-1 | TRBV19 | CASSRDRISTEAFF | TGTGCCAGTAGTAGGGACAGGATTTCCACTGAAGCTTTCTTT
TRBD1 | NA | TRBJ1-1 | TRBV7-2 | CASSLGQVNTEAFF | TGTGCCAGCAGCCTTGGACAGGTGAACACTGAAGCTTTCTTT
NA | NA | TRBJ1-2 | TRBV5-1 | CASSYRDTNFYGYTF | TGCGCCAGCAGCTACCGGGACACGAACTTCTATGGCTACACCTTC
TRBD1 | NA | TRBJ2-3 | TRBV5-1 | CASSFTGGGTDTQYF | TGCGCCAGCAGCTTTACAGGGGGCGGCACAGATACGCAGTATTTT
TRBD1 | NA | TRBJ1-4 | TRBV27 | CASSFGTGRSGEKLFF | TGTGCCAGCAGTTTTGGGACAGGGAGGTCGGGTGAAAAACTGTTTTTT
NA | NA | TRBJ2-7 | TRBV7-9 | CASSLLTGYEQYF | TGTGCCAGCAGCTTGCTCACAGGTTACGAGCAGTACTTC
NA | NA | TRBJ1-2 | TRBV29-1 | CSVEGQGVSNYGYTF | TGCAGCGTTGAGGGGCAGGGAGTATCAAACTATGGCTACACCTTC
NA | NA | TRBJ1-2 | TRBV10-2 | CASSERLTPSNYGYTF | TGCGCCAGCAGTGAGCGCTTGACACCGTCTAACTATGGCTACACCTTC
TRBD1 | NA | TRBJ1-5 | TRBV7-2 | CASSSWDRRNQPQHF | TGTGCCAGCAGCTCCTGGGACAGGCGAAATCAGCCCCAGCATTTT
TRBD1 | NA | TRBJ1-1 | TRBV29-1 | CSSGTGYDTEAFF | TGCAGCTCCGGGACAGGCTATGACACTGAAGCTTTCTTT
TRBD1 | NA | TRBJ1-2 | TRBV6-5 | CAISRADRGGYTF | TGTGCCATCTCCCGCGCGGACAGGGGCGGCTACACCTTC
NA | NA | TRBJ2-7 | TRBV4-3 | CASSQEWGRSYEQYF | TGCGCCAGCAGCCAAGAATGGGGCCGCTCCTACGAGCAGTACTTC
NA | NA | TRBJ1-5 | TRBV5-1 | CASSLHRGQPQHF | TGCGCCAGCAGCTTGCACAGAGGGCAGCCCCAGCATTTT
NA | NA | TRBJ1-6 | TRBV30 | CAWGAGVGNSPLHF | TGTGCCTGGGGGGCAGGGGTAGGTAATTCACCCCTCCACTTT
TRBD1 | NA | TRBJ2-5 | TRBV18 | CASSPDRGLETQYF | TGTGCCAGCTCACCGGACAGGGGGCTTGAGACCCAGTACTTC
TRBD2 | NA | TRBJ2-7 | TRBV7-2 | CASSLRGLAGGYEQYF | TGTGCCAGCAGCTTAAGGGGACTAGCGGGGGGATACGAGCAGTACTTC
NA | NA | TRBJ2-3 | TRBV5-4 | CASSLGSDTQYF | TGTGCCAGCAGCTTAGGATCAGATACGCAGTATTTT
NA | NA | TRBJ1-2 | TRBV19 | CASRGDGYTF | TGTGCCAGTAGAGGGGATGGCTACACCTTC
NA | NA | TRBJ2-3 | TRBV27 | CASRDRDRTQYF | TGTGCCAGCAGGGACCGGGACCGGACACAGTATTTT
NA | NA | TRBJ1-2 | TRBV10-3 | CAISTGQSYGYTF | TGTGCCATCAGTACGGGACAAAGCTATGGCTACACCTTC
TRBD1 | NA | TRBJ1-2 | TRBV30 | CAWSRDRGNYGYTF | TGTGCCTGGAGCCGGGACAGGGGCAACTATGGCTACACCTTC